These T cell receptor beta chains were read from a single sample in a study of human T cells and chemical hapten exposure. TCRdb re-called the RACE reads with MiXCR, one entry per CDR3 protein. The table includes about 34,000 distinct CDR3 sequences, approximately 10% detected once. The input for sequencing was whole blood, taken in connection with sensitization to the hapten diphenylcyclopropenone (DPC). These receptors all come from a man over 45 with alopecia areata. Some clones in this sample may be carry-over from other donors' samples. The CDR3 runs from the conserved cysteine through the conserved F or W. The D gene is left open where the match is weak. The size field is filled for only some rows; it gives once, few, many or a size class.

many	TRBJ1-4	TRBV5-1	TRBD1	TGCGCCAGCAGCCTGACAGGGGATGACGGAAAACTGTTTTTT	CASSLTGDDGKLFF
many	TRBJ2-4	TRBV6-5	.	TGTGCCAGCAGTTACTCGTCCGGGGCCAAAAACATTCAGTACTTC	CASSYSSGAKNIQYF
many	TRBJ2-3	TRBV25-1	TRBD2	TGTGCCTCAAGCGGCGGGAGGGCCACAGATACGCAGTATTTT	CASSGGRATDTQYF
many	TRBJ2-1	TRBV12-5	.	TGTGCTAGTGGTTTGGGGGTAAGCAGGAATGAGCAGTTCTTC	CASGLGVSRNEQFF
few	TRBJ2-7	TRBV7-9	TRBD1	TGTGCCAGCAGCCGTACCGGGACAGGGTATGAGCAGTACTTC	CASSRTGTGYEQYF
.	TRBJ2-7	TRBV29-1	.	TGCAGCGTTGCGGGCACAGGGAGGTTTGACGAGCAGTACTTC	CSVAGTGRFDEQYF
many	TRBJ2-3	TRBV28	TRBD1	TGTGCCAGCAGTCACCGACAGGGCGGCTCAGATACGCAGTATTTT	CASSHRQGGSDTQYF
.	TRBJ1-2	TRBV7-2	.	TGTGCCAGCAGCCAGGCGACAGGACCTTCCTATGGCTACACCTTC	CASSQATGPSYGYTF
few	TRBJ2-5	TRBV18	.	TGTGCCAGCTCACCAGAGGGAAAAGAGACCCAGTACTTC	CASSPEGKETQYF
many	TRBJ2-3	TRBV7-2	.	TGTGCCGGCGAGAGGGGGGCTTTGGCAGATACGCAGTATTTT	CAGERGALADTQYF
many	TRBJ2-7	TRBV7-2	TRBD2	TGTGCCAGCATCCTCCACCCTTCGATTACCTATAGCGGGAGGTCCTACGAGCAGTACTTC	CASILHPSITYSGRSYEQYF
.	TRBJ2-7	TRBV5-1	TRBD1	TGCGCCAGCAGCCTCGGGCAGGGGGCGTACGAGCAGTACTTC	CASSLGQGAYEQYF
many	TRBJ2-5	TRBV5-1	TRBD1	TGCGCCAGCAGCTTGGCGACAGGGGGCGGCCAAGAGACCCAGTACTTC	CASSLATGGGQETQYF
many	TRBJ2-1	TRBV7-8	.	TGTGCCAGCAGCTCCGAACTAGGGGGCTCCTACAATGAGCAGTTCTTC	CASSSELGGSYNEQFF
.	TRBJ2-1	TRBV3-1	.	TGTGCCAGCAGCCGAAACCCGAATGAGCAGTTCTTC	CASSRNPNEQFF
.	TRBJ2-3	TRBV5-1	.	TGCGCCAGCAGCTTGGGGGCTCTCCCGGGAGATACGCAGTATTTT	CASSLGALPGDTQYF
.	TRBJ2-5	TRBV18	.	TGTGCCAGCTCTCCCGACAGGCACGCTGGAACCCAGTACTTC	CASSPDRHAGTQYF
many	TRBJ2-7	TRBV11-2	.	TGTGCCAGCAGCCTAACGGGAGTCGGTTCCTACGAGCAGTACTTC	CASSLTGVGSYEQYF
many	TRBJ2-3	TRBV12-3/TRBV12-4	.	TGTGCCAGCAGTTTAGCACGGAACACAGATACGCAGTATTTT	CASSLARNTDTQYF
many	TRBJ1-1	TRBV29-1	.	TGCAGCGCACAGGTTGACACTGAAGCTTTCTTT	CSAQVDTEAFF
once	TRBJ2-3	TRBV2	TRBD2	TGTGCCAGCAGTGCGACTAGCACGACCACAGATACGCAGTATTTT	CASSATSTTTDTQYF
few	TRBJ1-1	TRBV29-1	TRBD1	TGCAGCGTGGTGACAGGGATGTCTGAAGCTTTCTTT	CSVVTGMSEAFF